The next 8 T cell receptor beta chains were all read from a single sample in a study of blood T cell repertoires in COVID-19. Profiled with immunoSEQ multiplex PCR; TCRdb holds only in-frame clones, not every one. The table includes around 150,000 clones, 81% detected once. The sample consisted of peripheral blood. Receptor source: a woman aged 60-70 years with active or convalescent COVID-19.

This chain connects TRBV11-3 to TRBJ1-1, with D unresolved. Germline values: CDR1 SGHNT, CDR2 YENEEA. The CDR3 is 15 amino acids. V lost 1 base, J lost 5 bases, and 14 bases lay in between. This CDR3 is CASSLAWTTVTEAFF. For the CDR3, the DNA is TGTGCCAGCAGCTTAGCCTGGACTACGGTGACTGAAGCTTTCTTT.

CDR3 protein: CAWSEGGNSPLHF. The CDR3 bases are TGTGCCTGGTCGGAAGGCGGGAATTCACCCCTCCACTTT. The rearrangement uses TRBV30 and TRBJ1-6, with D hard to call. Trimming took 5 bases from V and 7 from J, leaving 12 bases between them. The CDR3 spans 13 residues. Germline CDR1 reads GTSNPN; CDR2 reads SVGIG (reference sequence).

The V call is TRBV3-1 (or the pseudogene TRBV3-2), the J call TRBJ1-1; possibly TRBD1 for D (6 bases). Trimming took 1 base from V and 2 from J, leaving 8 bases between them. The CDR3 has 14 residues. Germline V gene sequence: CDR1 LGHDT, CDR2 YNNKEL (reference sequence). For the CDR3, the DNA is TGTGCCAGCAGCCAAGGACAGGTTAACACTGAAGCTTTCTTT. Protein: CASSQGQVNTEAFF.

The rearrangement joins TRBV28 to TRBJ2-7; 8 bases are shared with TRBD2. The CDR3 has 15 residues. Trimming took 6 bases from V and 0 from J; bases not matched to a gene: 7. Germline-derived CDR1 and CDR2 are MDHEN and SYDVKM. The CDR3 coding sequence is TGTGCCAGCAGGGAACTAGCGGAAAGCTCCTACGAGCAGTACTTC. Protein sequence: CASRELAESSYEQYF.

V is TRBV7-9 and J is TRBJ1-1; 10 nucleotides agree with TRBD1. V gave up 4 bases and J gave up 4 bases; unmatched junction bases: 6. The CDR3 consists of 15 residues. From germline, CDR1 is SEHNR and CDR2 FQNEAQ (reference sequence). The DNA of the CDR3 is TGTGCCAGCAGCTCCCAGACAGGGGGCGGCACTGAAGCTTTCTTT. Translation gives CASSSQTGGGTEAFF.

The genes are TRBV7-9 and TRBJ2-1, with 7 bases identical to TRBD1. Germline V gives CDR1 SEHNR, CDR2 FQNEAQ (reference sequence). CDR3 length: 14 amino acids. The J segment lost 9 bases and the V segment lost 6 bases, leaving 11 bases of the junction unmatched. Here the CDR3 reads CASSFDRAKVEQFF. The CDR3 nucleotides read TGTGCCAGCAGTTTTGACAGGGCCAAGGTTGAGCAGTTCTTC.

Remarks on this clone: An end of the junction does not agree with germline; a read error may underlie this. V usage is TRBV24-1 and J usage is TRBJ1-1; D ambiguous. In germline, CDR1 is KGHDR, CDR2 SFDVKD. This CDR3 region has 16 residues. The CDR3 nucleotides are TGTGCCACAAGTGGAGGTTCTCTTAATCGGAACACTGAAGCTTTCTTT. It encodes CATSGGSLNRNTEAFF.

This clone was counted once. The rearrangement joins TRBV28 to TRBJ2-5; possible D gene TRBD2, 6 bases. Per germline, CDR1 MDHEN and CDR2 SYDVKM. The CDR3 contains 13 residues. The V end lost 8 bases, the J end lost 5 bases, and 15 bases lay between the germline ends. The CDR3 bases are TGTGCCAGCGGAGGGCTAGCGTGGGAGACCCAGTACTTC. It specifies CASGGLAWETQYF.